This T cell receptor beta chain was sequenced for a study of CD8+CD57+ T cells in acquired aplastic anemia. Study as a whole: The DNA of sorted CD4+ and CD8+ cells averaged about 3 ug. Study observations and caveats: Overlap between patients and controls comprised roughly 28 CD8+ CDR3 sequences.

Profiling of TCR beta VDJ combinations and CDR3 sequences used genomic DNA as template. Each CDR3 protein is one row after TCRdb ran MiXCR on the reads. The repertoire includes 150,000 to 200,000 distinct CDR3 sequences, roughly 48% of them detected once, and more than 0.85% sits in the top ten. The sequenced patients had an expansion of CD8+CD57+ cells seen by flow cytometry. Severe acquired aplastic anemia was present in all patients. At the time of blood sampling, patients had not yet received any therapy. In regard to this clonotype: Antigen: not known.

The ends lost 5 bases at V and 0 bases at J; junction bases unmatched: 7. This CDR3 is built from 15 residues. CDR1 SEHNR and CDR2 FQNEAQ come from the germline V gene (reference sequence). Material for sequencing was sorted CD4+, CD8+, or CD8+CD57+ T cells (not recorded which) from PBMCs. The sequence was collected from a human donor with aplastic anemia. The rearrangement joins TRBV7-9 to TRBJ2-7, with 7 bases identical to TRBD1. CDR3: CASSLQGPTSYEQYF. CDR3 in DNA: TGTGCCAGCAGCCTACAGGGGCCTACCTCCTACGAGCAGTACTTC.